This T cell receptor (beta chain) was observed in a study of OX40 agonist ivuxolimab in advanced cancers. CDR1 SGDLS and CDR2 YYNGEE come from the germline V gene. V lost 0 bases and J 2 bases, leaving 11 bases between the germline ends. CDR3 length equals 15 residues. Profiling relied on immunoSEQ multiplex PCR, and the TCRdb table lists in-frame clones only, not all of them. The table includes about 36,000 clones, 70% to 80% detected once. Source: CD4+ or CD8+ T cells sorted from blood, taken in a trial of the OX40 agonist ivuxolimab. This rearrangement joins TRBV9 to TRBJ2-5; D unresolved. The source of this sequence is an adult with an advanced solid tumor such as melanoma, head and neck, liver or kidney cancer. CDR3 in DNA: TGTGCCAGCAGCGTAGCGACGGGCCATCAAGAGACCCAGTACTTC. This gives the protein CASSVATGHQETQYF. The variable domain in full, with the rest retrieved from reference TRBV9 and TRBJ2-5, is DSGVTQTPKHLITATGQRVTLRCSPRSGDLSVYWYQQSLDQGLQFLIQYYNGEERAKGNILERFSAQQFPDLHSELNLSSLELGDSALYFCASSVATGHQETQYFGPGTRLLVL.